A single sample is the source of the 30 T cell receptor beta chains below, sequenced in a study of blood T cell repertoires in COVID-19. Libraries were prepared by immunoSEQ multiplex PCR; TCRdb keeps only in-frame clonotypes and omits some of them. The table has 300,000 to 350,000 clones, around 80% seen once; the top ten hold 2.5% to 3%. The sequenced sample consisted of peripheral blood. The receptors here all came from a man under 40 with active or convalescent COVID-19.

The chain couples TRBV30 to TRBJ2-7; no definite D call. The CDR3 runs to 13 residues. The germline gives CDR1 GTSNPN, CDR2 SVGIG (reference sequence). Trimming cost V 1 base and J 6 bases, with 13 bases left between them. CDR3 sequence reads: CAWSGSQGAEQYF. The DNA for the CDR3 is TGTGCCTGGAGTGGGAGTCAAGGCGCCGAGCAGTACTTC.

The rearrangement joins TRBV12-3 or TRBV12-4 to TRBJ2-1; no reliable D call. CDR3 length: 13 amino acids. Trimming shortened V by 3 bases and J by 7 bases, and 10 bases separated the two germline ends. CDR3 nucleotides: TGTGCCAGCAGTTTGGAGACCCGTAATGAGCAGTTCTTC. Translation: CASSLETRNEQFF.

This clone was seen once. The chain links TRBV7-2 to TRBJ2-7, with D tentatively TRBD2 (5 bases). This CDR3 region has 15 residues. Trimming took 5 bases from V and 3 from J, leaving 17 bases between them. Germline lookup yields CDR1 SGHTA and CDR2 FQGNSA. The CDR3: CASSAGTGRVYEQYF. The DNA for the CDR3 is TGTGCCAGCAGCGCCGGAACCGGGCGGGTCTACGAGCAGTACTTC.

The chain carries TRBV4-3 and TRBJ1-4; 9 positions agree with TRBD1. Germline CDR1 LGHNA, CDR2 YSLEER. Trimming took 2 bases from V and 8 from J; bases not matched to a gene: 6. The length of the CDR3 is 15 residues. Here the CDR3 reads CASSQLAGTGEKLFF. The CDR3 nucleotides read TGCGCCAGCAGCCAACTAGCCGGGACAGGGGAAAAACTGTTTTTT.

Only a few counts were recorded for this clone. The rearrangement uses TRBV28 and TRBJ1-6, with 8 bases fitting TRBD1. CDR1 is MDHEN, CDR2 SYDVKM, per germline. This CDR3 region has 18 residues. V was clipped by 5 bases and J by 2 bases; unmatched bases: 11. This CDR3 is CASSTGGGYLAYNSPLHF. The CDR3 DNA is TGTGCCAGCAGTACAGGGGGAGGGTATCTCGCCTATAATTCACCCCTCCACTTT. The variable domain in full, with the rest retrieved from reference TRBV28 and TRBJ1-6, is DVKVTQSSRYLVKRTGEKVFLECVQDMDHENMFWYRQDPGLGLRLIYFSYDVKMKEKGDIPEGYSVSREKKERFSLILESASTNQTSMYLCASSTGGGYLAYNSPLHFGNGTRLTVT.

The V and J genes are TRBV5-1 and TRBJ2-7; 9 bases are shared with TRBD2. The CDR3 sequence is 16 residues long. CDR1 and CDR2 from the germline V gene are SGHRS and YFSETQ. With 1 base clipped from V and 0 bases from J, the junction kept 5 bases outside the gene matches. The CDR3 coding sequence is TGCGCCAGCAGCTTGAGGCCAGCGGGGGGCTCCTACGAGCAGTACTTC. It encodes CASSLRPAGGSYEQYF.

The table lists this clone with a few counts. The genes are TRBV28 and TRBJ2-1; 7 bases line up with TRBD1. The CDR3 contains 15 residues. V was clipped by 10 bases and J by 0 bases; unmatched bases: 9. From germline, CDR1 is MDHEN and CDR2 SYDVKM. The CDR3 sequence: CATLRQGYSYNEQFF. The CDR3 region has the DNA TGTGCCACCTTACGACAGGGATACTCCTACAATGAGCAGTTCTTC.

The CDR3 sequence: CASSQEGTRASDEQFF. CDR3 nucleotide sequence: TGCGCCAGCAGCCAAGAAGGGACTAGAGCCTCCGATGAGCAGTTCTTC. The chain couples TRBV4-1 to TRBJ2-1; 8 bases are a match to TRBD2. J lost 8 bases, V lost 0 bases, and 9 bases had no gene match. CDR1 is MGHRA, CDR2 YSYEKL, per germline. The CDR3 has 16 residues.

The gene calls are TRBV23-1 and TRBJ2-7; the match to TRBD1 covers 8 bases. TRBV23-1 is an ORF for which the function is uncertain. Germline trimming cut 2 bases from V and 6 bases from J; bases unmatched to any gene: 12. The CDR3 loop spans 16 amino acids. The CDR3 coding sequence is TGCGCCAGCAGTCAACAACAACAGGGGGGCTCCGGCGAGCAGTACTTC. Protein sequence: CASSQQQQGGSGEQYF.

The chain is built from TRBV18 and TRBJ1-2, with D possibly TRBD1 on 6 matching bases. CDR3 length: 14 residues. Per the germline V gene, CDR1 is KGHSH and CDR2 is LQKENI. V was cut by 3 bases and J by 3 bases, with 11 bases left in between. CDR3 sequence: CASSPGGADYGYTF. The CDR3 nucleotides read TGTGCCAGCTCACCGGGGGGGGCGGACTATGGCTACACCTTC.

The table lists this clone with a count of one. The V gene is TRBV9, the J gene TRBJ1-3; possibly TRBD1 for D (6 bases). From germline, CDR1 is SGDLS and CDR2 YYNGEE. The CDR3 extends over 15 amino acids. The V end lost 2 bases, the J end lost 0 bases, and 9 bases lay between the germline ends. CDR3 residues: CASSVTGHSGNTIYF. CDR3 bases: TGTGCCAGCAGCGTTACAGGGCACTCTGGAAACACCATATATTTT.

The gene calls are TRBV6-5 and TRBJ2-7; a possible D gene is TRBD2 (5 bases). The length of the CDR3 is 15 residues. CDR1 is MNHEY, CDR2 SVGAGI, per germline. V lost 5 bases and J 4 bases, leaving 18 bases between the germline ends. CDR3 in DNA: TGTGCCAGCAGTACCCGGGTTCGGGAAGGGTACGAGCAGTACTTC. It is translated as CASSTRVREGYEQYF.

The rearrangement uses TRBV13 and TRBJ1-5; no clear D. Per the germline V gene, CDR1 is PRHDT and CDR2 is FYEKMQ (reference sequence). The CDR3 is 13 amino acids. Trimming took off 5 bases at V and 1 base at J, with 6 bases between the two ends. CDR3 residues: CASSPGSNQPQHF. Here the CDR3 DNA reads TGTGCCAGCAGCCCAGGCAGCAATCAGCCCCAGCATTTT.

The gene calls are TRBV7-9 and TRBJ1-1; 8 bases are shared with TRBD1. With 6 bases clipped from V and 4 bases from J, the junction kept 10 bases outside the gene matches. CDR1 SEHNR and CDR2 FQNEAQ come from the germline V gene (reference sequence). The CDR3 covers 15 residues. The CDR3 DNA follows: TGTGCCAGCAGGCAAACAAGGACAGGGCTCACTGAAGCTTTCTTT. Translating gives CASRQTRTGLTEAFF.

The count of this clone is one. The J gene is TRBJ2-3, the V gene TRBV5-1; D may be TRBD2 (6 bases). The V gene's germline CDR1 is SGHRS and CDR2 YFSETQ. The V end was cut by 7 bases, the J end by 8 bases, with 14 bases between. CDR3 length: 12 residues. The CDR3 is CASLRDGGTQYF. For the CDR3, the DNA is TGCGCCAGCCTCCGGGACGGGGGTACGCAGTATTTT.

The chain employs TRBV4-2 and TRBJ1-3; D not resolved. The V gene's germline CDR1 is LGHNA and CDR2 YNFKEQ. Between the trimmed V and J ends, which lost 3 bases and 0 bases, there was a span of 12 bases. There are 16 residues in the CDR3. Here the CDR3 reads CASSHTEAVSGNTIYF. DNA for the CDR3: TGTGCCAGCAGCCATACCGAGGCGGTCTCTGGAAACACCATATATTTT.

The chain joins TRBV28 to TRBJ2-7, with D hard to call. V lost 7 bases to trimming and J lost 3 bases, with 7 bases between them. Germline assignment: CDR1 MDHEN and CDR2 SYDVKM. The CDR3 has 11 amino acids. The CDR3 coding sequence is TGTGCCAGCACGGAGTTCTACGAGCAGTACTTC. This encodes CASTEFYEQYF.

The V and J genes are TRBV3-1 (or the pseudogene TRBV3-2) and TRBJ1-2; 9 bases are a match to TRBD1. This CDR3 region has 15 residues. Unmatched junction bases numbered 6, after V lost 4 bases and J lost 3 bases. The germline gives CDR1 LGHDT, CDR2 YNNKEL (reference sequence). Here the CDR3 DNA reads TGTGCCAGCAGCCGGGACAGGGCGACTTACTATGGCTACACCTTC. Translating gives CASSRDRATYYGYTF.

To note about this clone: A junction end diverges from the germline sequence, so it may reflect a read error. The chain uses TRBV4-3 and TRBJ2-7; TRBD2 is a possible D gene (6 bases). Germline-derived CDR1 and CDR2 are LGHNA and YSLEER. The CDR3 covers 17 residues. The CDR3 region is CTSSQDPNGGSSYEQYF. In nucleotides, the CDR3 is TGCACCAGCAGCCAAGATCCGAACGGGGGAAGCTCCTACGAGCAGTACTTC.

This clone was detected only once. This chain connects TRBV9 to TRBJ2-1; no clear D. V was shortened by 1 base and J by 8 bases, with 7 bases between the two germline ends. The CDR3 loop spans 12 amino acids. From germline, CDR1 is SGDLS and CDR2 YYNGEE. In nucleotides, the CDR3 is TGTGCCAGCAGCGTACAATCGGATGAGCAGTTCTTC. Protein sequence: CASSVQSDEQFF.

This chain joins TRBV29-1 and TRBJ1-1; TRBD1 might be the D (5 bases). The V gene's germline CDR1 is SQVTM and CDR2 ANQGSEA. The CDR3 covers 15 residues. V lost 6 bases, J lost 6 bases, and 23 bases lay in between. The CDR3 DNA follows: TGCAGCGTGGGCCGCCAGGGACGGACTACCCCTGAAGCTTTCTTT. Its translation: CSVGRQGRTTPEAFF.

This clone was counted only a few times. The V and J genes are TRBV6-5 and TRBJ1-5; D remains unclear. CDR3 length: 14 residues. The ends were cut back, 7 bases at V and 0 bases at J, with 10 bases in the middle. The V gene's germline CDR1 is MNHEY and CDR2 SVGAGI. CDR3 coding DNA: TGTGCCAGCATGAGGCTGGCTAGCAATCAGCCCCAGCATTTT. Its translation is CASMRLASNQPQHF.

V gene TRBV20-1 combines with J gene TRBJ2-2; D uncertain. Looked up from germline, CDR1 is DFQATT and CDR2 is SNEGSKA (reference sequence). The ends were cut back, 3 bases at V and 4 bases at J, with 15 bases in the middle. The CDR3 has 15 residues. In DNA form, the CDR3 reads TGCAGTGCTAGTTTGACCCCCCCGGGCACCGGGGAGCTGTTTTTT. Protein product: CSASLTPPGTGELFF.

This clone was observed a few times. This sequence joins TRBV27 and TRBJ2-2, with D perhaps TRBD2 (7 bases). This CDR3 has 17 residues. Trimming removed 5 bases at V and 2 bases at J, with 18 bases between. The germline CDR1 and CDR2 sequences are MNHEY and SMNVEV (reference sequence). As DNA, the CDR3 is TGTGCCAGCAGTCTCGTCTGGCGGGGGCCTAACACCGGGGAGCTGTTTTTT. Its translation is CASSLVWRGPNTGELFF.

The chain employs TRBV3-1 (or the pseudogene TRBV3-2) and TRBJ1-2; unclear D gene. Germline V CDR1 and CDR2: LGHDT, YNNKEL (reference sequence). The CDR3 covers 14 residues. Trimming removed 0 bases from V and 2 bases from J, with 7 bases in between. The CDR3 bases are TGTGCCAGCAGCCAAGAGATACAGAACTATGGCTACACCTTC. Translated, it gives CASSQEIQNYGYTF.

In nucleotides, the CDR3 is TGTGCCAGCAGCTTAGTAGGCGGGAACTACGAGCAGTACTTC. This gives the protein CASSLVGGNYEQYF. The rearrangement joins TRBV7-2 to TRBJ2-7; possible D gene TRBD2, 6 bases. CDR1 is SGHTA, CDR2 FQGNSA, per germline. The CDR3 totals 14 residues. Trimming left V 1 base short and J 3 bases short, with 10 bases between.

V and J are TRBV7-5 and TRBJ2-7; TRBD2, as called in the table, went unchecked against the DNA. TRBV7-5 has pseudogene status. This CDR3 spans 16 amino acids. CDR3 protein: CVRSLRGTTYSYEQYF. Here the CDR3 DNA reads TGTGTCAGAAGCTTACGCGGGACTACTTACTCCTACGAGCAGTACTTC.

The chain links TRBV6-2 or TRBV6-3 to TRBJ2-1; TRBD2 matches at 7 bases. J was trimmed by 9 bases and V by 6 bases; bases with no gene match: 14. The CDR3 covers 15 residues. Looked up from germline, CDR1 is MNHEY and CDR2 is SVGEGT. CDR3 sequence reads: CASRPSGTTEGEQFF. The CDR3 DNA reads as TGTGCCAGCAGGCCTTCCGGGACTACCGAGGGTGAGCAGTTCTTC.

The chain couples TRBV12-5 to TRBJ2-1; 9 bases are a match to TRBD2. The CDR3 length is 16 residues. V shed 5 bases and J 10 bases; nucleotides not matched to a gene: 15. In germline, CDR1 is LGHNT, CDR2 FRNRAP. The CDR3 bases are TGTGCTAGTGGTCGACAGGGAGGCGGGAGGGCCGGAGAGCAGTTCTTC. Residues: CASGRQGGGRAGEQFF.

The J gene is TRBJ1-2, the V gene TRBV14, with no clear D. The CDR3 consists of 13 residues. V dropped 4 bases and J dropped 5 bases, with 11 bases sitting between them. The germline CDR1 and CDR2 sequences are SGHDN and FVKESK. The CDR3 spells CASSPGNGYGYTF. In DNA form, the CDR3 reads TGTGCCAGCAGCCCAGGCAACGGATATGGCTACACCTTC.